In its sample, the clone carrying this T cell receptor beta chain was seen a few times. Antigen specificity is unknown. PCR amplification relied on 60 Vbeta primers (plus 13 Jbeta primers). TCRdb's copy holds only in-frame clones and misses some; the assay was immunoSEQ multiplex PCR. Of 200,000 to 300,000 clones in the sample, roughly 86% were seen once. This entry belongs to a study of cytomegalovirus exposure and HLA in healthy donors. Study conclusions and caveats: A later analysis linked a missense variant in DCLRE1C to the trimming of TCR beta V and J genes.

V lost 5 bases to trimming and J lost 0 bases, with 11 bases between them. From germline, CDR1 is LNHDA and CDR2 SQIVND (reference sequence). The CDR3 is 16 amino acids. The sequenced sample was PBMCs. The sequence came from a woman between 40 and 55 years old in good health and CMV-seropositive. This chain connects TRBV19 to TRBJ2-6, with D maybe TRBD2 (5 bases). The CDR3: CASSPRGNSGANVLTF. The DNA for the CDR3 is TGTGCCAGTAGTCCCCGAGGGAACTCTGGGGCCAACGTCCTGACTTTC. Drawing the rest from reference TRBV19 and TRBJ2-6, the complete variable domain is DGGITQSPKYLFRKEGQNVTLSCEQNLNHDAMYWYRQDPGQGLRLIYYSQIVNDFQKGDIAEGYSVSREKKESFPLTVTSAQKNPTAFYLCASSPRGNSGANVLTFGAGSRLTVL.